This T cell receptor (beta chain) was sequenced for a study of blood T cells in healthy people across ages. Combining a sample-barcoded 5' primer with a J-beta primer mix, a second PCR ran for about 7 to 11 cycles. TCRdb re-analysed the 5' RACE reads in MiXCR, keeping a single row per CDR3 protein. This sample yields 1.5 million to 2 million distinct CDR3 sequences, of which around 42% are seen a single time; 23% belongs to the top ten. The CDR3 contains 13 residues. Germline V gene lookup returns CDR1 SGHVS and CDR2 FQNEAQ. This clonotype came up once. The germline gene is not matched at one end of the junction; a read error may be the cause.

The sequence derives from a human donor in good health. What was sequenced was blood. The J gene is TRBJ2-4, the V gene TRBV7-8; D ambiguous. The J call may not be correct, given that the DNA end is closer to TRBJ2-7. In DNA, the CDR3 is TGTGCCAGCAACTTAGTTTCAGTCTACGAGCAGTACTTC. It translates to CASNLVSVYEQYF.